Listed below are T cell receptor beta chains from one sample, sequenced in a study of blood T cell repertoires in COVID-19. TCRdb's copy holds only in-frame clones and misses some; the assay was immunoSEQ multiplex PCR. The sample lists roughly 190,000 clones; about 90% were seen once. The sample taken for sequencing was peripheral blood. The receptors here all came from a man aged 60 to 69 with active or convalescent COVID-19. Both conserved end residues are part of each CDR3. Fields, in order: D gene, V gene, clone size, J gene, CDR3 protein, CDR3 DNA. D genes are given only for firm matches. Expanded clones get a size class; other rows say once, few or many, or leave the size out.

TRBD2	TRBV4-2	.	TRBJ2-5	CASSHSSGGYQETQYF	TGTGCCAGCAGCCACTCTAGCGGGGGGTACCAAGAGACCCAGTACTTC
.	TRBV3-1/TRBV3-2	.	TRBJ2-5	CASSPPHEGRVIGQETQYF	TGTGCCAGCAGCCCGCCCCATGAGGGAAGGGTAATAGGACAAGAGACCCAGTACTTC
.	TRBV5-4	few	TRBJ1-5	CASSTAGGAMGQPQHF	TGTGCCAGCTCCACCGCCGGGGGGGCTATGGGCCAGCCCCAGCATTTT
.	TRBV27	.	TRBJ1-6	CASSPSGSSPLHF	TGTGCCAGCAGTCCGTCGGGGTCTTCACCCCTCCACTTT
.	TRBV5-1	.	TRBJ1-5	CASSAEGEGQPQHF	TGCGCCAGCAGCGCGGAAGGGGAGGGACAGCCCCAGCATTTT
.	TRBV5-1	.	TRBJ1-5	CASSYDSGGNQPQHF	TGCGCCAGCAGTTACGACAGTGGCGGCAATCAGCCCCAGCATTTT
.	TRBV6-5	.	TRBJ2-2	CASRSPGYTGELFF	TGTGCCAGCAGATCGCCCGGTTACACCGGGGAGCTGTTTTTT
TRBD1	TRBV7-9	.	TRBJ2-3	CASSLGDRDADTQYF	TGTGCCAGCAGCTTAGGGGACAGGGACGCAGATACGCAGTATTTT
.	TRBV5-6	.	TRBJ2-3	CASSLGSRRSTDTQYF	TGTGCCAGCAGCTTGGGGTCCAGGAGGAGCACAGATACGCAGTATTTT
.	TRBV6-5	.	TRBJ1-1	CASSYSPGRAFF	TGTGCCAGCAGTTACTCTCCTGGGCGCGCTTTCTTT
TRBD1	TRBV5-6	few	TRBJ1-2	CASSFGTGRNYGYTF	TGTGCCAGCAGCTTTGGGACAGGTCGAAACTATGGCTACACCTTC
.	TRBV11-2	few	TRBJ1-3	CASSSWALDSGNTIYF	TGTGCCAGCAGCTCCTGGGCTCTCGACTCTGGAAACACCATATATTTT
.	TRBV5-1	.	TRBJ2-5	CASSLQEQETQYF	TGCGCCAGCAGCTTACAGGAGCAAGAGACCCAGTACTTC
.	TRBV5-6	.	TRBJ1-1	CASSLARTEAFF	TGTGCCAGCAGCTTGGCTCGGACTGAAGCTTTCTTT
TRBD2	TRBV19	.	TRBJ2-6	CASSIGRGSSGANVLTF	TGTGCCAGTAGTATAGGGCGGGGGAGTTCTGGGGCCAACGTCCTGACTTTC
.	TRBV6-5	.	TRBJ1-1	CASTGGGVEAFF	TGTGCCAGCACCGGAGGGGGGGTTGAAGCTTTCTTT
.	TRBV6-5	.	TRBJ1-2	CASSWDSNYGYTF	TGTGCCAGCAGTTGGGACTCTAACTATGGCTACACCTTC
TRBD2	TRBV5-1	once	TRBJ2-3	CASSDGLDGTDTQYF	TGCGCCAGCAGCGACGGACTAGACGGCACAGATACGCAGTATTTT
.	TRBV19	.	TRBJ1-5	CASTKDSSNQPQHF	TGTGCCAGTACTAAGGACAGCAGCAATCAGCCCCAGCATTTT
.	TRBV28	.	TRBJ2-7	CASSLRQEFYEQYF	TGTGCCAGCAGTTTAAGACAGGAGTTTTACGAGCAGTACTTC
TRBD1	TRBV28	.	TRBJ1-1	CASSPGQGHGGAFF	TGTGCCAGCAGCCCGGGACAGGGACATGGGGGAGCTTTCTTT
.	TRBV5-4	.	TRBJ1-3	CASSFGQKGNTIYF	TGTGCCAGCAGCTTCGGACAGAAGGGAAACACCATATATTTT
.	TRBV7-2	once	TRBJ2-7	CASSLGLGVSEQYF	TGTGCCAGCAGCTTAGGGCTGGGAGTGAGCGAGCAGTACTTC
.	TRBV11-2	.	TRBJ2-2	CASSFQRRLNTGELFF	TGTGCCAGCAGCTTCCAGCGGCGACTAAACACCGGGGAGCTGTTTTTT
TRBD1	TRBV12-3/TRBV12-4	.	TRBJ2-5	CASSLVEGARLYF	TGTGCCAGCAGTTTAGTTGAGGGGGCAAGGCTGTACTTC
TRBD1	TRBV6-1	many	TRBJ2-3	CASSDPSGTGGRDTQYF	TGTGCCAGCAGTGACCCCTCCGGGACAGGGGGAAGGGATACGCAGTATTTT
.	TRBV7-7	.	TRBJ2-7	CASSTTGFYSYEQYF	TGTGCCAGCAGCACAACAGGATTTTACTCCTACGAGCAGTACTTC
.	TRBV11-1	.	TRBJ1-4	CASSQVTGITNEKLFF	TGTGCCAGCAGTCAAGTTACAGGGATAACTAATGAAAAACTGTTTTTT
.	TRBV9	.	TRBJ2-3	CASSVFDTRSQYF	TGTGCCAGCAGCGTATTCGACACCAGATCGCAGTATTTT
.	TRBV7-3	.	TRBJ2-3	CASGQSTDTQYF	TGTGCCAGCGGACAGAGCACAGATACGCAGTATTTT
.	TRBV4-1	few	TRBJ1-4	CASSPPSGIEKLFF	TGCGCCAGCAGCCCCCCCTCGGGGATCGAAAAACTGTTTTTT
TRBD2	TRBV18	.	TRBJ2-3	CASSPLGWGGSTDTQYF	TGTGCCAGCTCACCACTAGGGTGGGGGGGGAGCACAGATACGCAGTATTTT
.	TRBV14	.	TRBJ1-3	CASSQDLGSSGNTIYF	TGTGCCAGCAGCCAAGATTTGGGCAGCTCTGGAAACACCATATATTTT
TRBD1	TRBV27	.	TRBJ2-2	CASRGGTGNTGELFF	TGTGCCAGCAGGGGCGGGACAGGGAACACCGGGGAGCTGTTTTTT
.	TRBV7-7	.	TRBJ2-2	CASSSRAGVNTGELFF	TGTGCCAGCAGCTCCCGGGCCGGGGTGAACACCGGGGAGCTGTTTTTT
.	TRBV12-5	.	TRBJ1-3	CASTKSAGNTIYF	TGTGCTAGTACCAAATCGGCTGGAAACACCATATATTTT
.	TRBV3-1/TRBV3-2	.	TRBJ1-3	CASSREANSGNTIYF	TGTGCCAGCAGCCGTGAGGCAAACTCTGGAAACACCATATATTTT
TRBD1	TRBV11-2	.	TRBJ1-2	CASSSRDRAFNGYTF	TGTGCCAGCAGCTCCCGGGACAGGGCATTTAATGGCTACACCTTC
TRBD1	TRBV4-2	.	TRBJ2-5	CASSQGGQKETQYF	TGTGCCAGCAGCCAAGGGGGACAGAAAGAGACCCAGTACTTC
.	TRBV5-1	.	TRBJ1-3	CASSLSGDTTGNTIYF	TGCGCCAGCAGCCTCTCCGGGGACACCACTGGAAACACCATATATTTT
TRBD1	TRBV4-1	.	TRBJ1-1	CASSQDGTANLGAFF	TGCGCCAGCAGCCAAGACGGGACAGCTAACCTGGGAGCTTTCTTT
TRBD1	TRBV6-2/TRBV6-3	.	TRBJ2-5	CASSYVGQGETQYF	TGTGCCAGCAGTTACGTGGGACAGGGAGAGACCCAGTACTTC
TRBD1	TRBV5-1	.	TRBJ2-7	CASSLAAGQGYYEQYF	TGCGCCAGCAGCTTGGCAGCGGGACAGGGGTACTACGAGCAGTACTTC
.	TRBV5-4	.	TRBJ1-1	CASSLDIGGQGNIGAFF	TGTGCCAGCAGCTTAGATATAGGGGGTCAGGGGAATATTGGAGCTTTCTTT
TRBD1	TRBV3-1/TRBV3-2	once	TRBJ2-7	CASSLRQGVMYEQYF	TGTGCCAGCAGCCTCAGACAGGGGGTTATGTACGAGCAGTACTTC
TRBD1	TRBV4-1	.	TRBJ1-2	CASSLPGQGNYGYTF	TGCGCCAGCAGCCTACCGGGACAGGGGAACTATGGCTACACCTTC
.	TRBV12-3/TRBV12-4	.	TRBJ1-1	CASSLWQNTEAFF	TGTGCCAGCAGTTTATGGCAGAACACTGAAGCTTTCTTT